The 23 T cell receptor beta chains given below trace back to one sample, sequenced in a study of blood T cell repertoires in COVID-19. The data were produced by immunoSEQ multiplex PCR, yet TCRdb's version contains in-frame clones alone and is incomplete. This sample has around 70,000 clones, with approximately 91% found just once. Sequencing was performed on peripheral blood. Source of these receptors: a man aged 50 to 59 with COVID-19, enrolled during active disease.

The chain uses TRBV7-9 and TRBJ1-6; D is undetermined. Deletions cut 9 bases from V and 0 bases from J, with 15 bases between. Germline-derived CDR1 and CDR2 are SEHNR and FQNEAQ (reference sequence). This CDR3 contains 16 residues. CDR3 sequence: CARPPVSGSYNSPLHF. The CDR3 nucleotides read TGTGCCAGGCCGCCGGTTTCTGGCTCCTATAATTCACCCCTCCACTTT. Using reference TRBV7-9 and TRBJ1-6 for the parts outside the CDR3, the full variable domain is DTGVSQNPRHKITKRGQNVTFRCDPISEHNRLYWYRQTLGQGPEFLTYFQNEAQLEKSRLLSDRFSAERPKGSFSTLEIQRTEQGDSAMYLCARPPVSGSYNSPLHFGNGTRLTVT.

The chain couples TRBV7-2 to TRBJ2-1; 13 positions agree with TRBD2. CDR1 and CDR2 from the germline V gene are SGHTA and FQGNSA. V shed 5 bases and J 10 bases; nucleotides not matched to a gene: 8. This CDR3 is 15 amino acids long. CDR3 in DNA: TGTGCCAGCAGCCTCGGACTAGCGGGAGCACGCGAGCAGTTCTTC. It encodes CASSLGLAGAREQFF.

Turning to this clone: A read error may produce the germline difference seen at one junction end. The V gene is TRBV2, the J gene TRBJ2-2; tentatively, D is TRBD2 (6 bases). This CDR3 region has 14 residues. Germline CDR1 and CDR2: SNHLY and FYNNEI. The CDR3 DNA reads TGTGCCAGCACCGTAGGAGGGAACGCCGGGGAGCTGTTTTTT. Amino acids: CASTVGGNAGELFF.

The chain couples TRBV5-1 to TRBJ1-1; 9 bases match TRBD1. From germline, CDR1 is SGHRS and CDR2 YFSETQ. CDR3 length: 15 residues. Unmatched junction bases numbered 7, after V lost 3 bases and J lost 4 bases. The chain's CDR3 is CASSWDRVGFTEAFF. The CDR3, as DNA: TGCGCCAGCAGCTGGGACAGGGTGGGTTTCACTGAAGCTTTCTTT. The full variable domain, in which reference TRBV5-1 and TRBJ1-1 provide the parts outside the CDR3, is KAGVTQTPRYLIKTRGQQVTLSCSPISGHRSVSWYQQTPGQGLQFLFEYFSETQRNKGNFPGRFSGRQFSNSRSEMNVSTLELGDSALYLCASSWDRVGFTEAFFGQGTRLTVV.

V gene TRBV24-1 combines with J gene TRBJ2-3; TRBD2 matches at 11 bases. The CDR3 is 15 amino acids. The J segment lost 4 bases and the V segment lost 5 bases, leaving 4 bases of the junction unmatched. CDR1 is KGHDR, CDR2 SFDVKD, per germline. CDR3 coding DNA: TGTGCCACCAGTGGAAGTAGCGGGAGGGCAGATACGCAGTATTTT. The encoded protein is CATSGSSGRADTQYF.

This chain uses TRBV29-1 with TRBJ2-7; 9 bases align to TRBD1. The CDR3 has 13 amino acids. The trim removed 7 bases at V and 0 bases at J, leaving 4 bases unmatched. Germline CDR1 reads SQVTM; CDR2 reads ANQGSEA. CDR3 coding DNA: TGCAGCGCAGGACAGGGGTTCTCCTACGAGCAGTACTTC. It is translated as CSAGQGFSYEQYF.

This clone was seen just once. The rearrangement links TRBV6-5 to TRBJ2-1, with 11 bases identical to TRBD2. V shed 4 bases and J 8 bases; nucleotides not matched to a gene: 4. Germline V CDR1 and CDR2: MNHEY, SVGAGI. The CDR3 extends over 14 amino acids. The CDR3 DNA sequence: TGTGCCAGCAGTTTACTAGCGGGAGTCGATGAGCAGTTCTTC. Protein sequence: CASSLLAGVDEQFF.

This chain joins TRBV27 and TRBJ1-3; D is uncertain. CDR1 and CDR2 from the germline V gene are MNHEY and SMNVEV (reference sequence). V lost 4 bases and J 0 bases, leaving 13 bases between the germline ends. The CDR3 runs to 16 residues. CDR3 in amino acids: CASSYTVPASGNTIYF. The CDR3 bases are TGTGCCAGCAGTTATACAGTGCCCGCCTCTGGAAACACCATATATTTT.

The rearrangement joins TRBV6-1 to TRBJ2-1; D is ambiguous. The V end lost 2 bases, the J end lost 5 bases, and 16 bases lay between the germline ends. Germline values: CDR1 MNHNS, CDR2 SASEGT. The CDR3 extends over 16 amino acids. CDR3 residues: CASSEHGDSPNNEQFF. As DNA, the CDR3 is TGTGCCAGCAGTGAACACGGAGATAGTCCGAACAATGAGCAGTTCTTC.

V gene TRBV7-2 combines with J gene TRBJ2-5, with 9 bases aligning to TRBD2. This CDR3 region has 15 residues. V was pared by 2 bases and J by 5 bases, with 6 bases of the junction left unmatched. Germline assignment: CDR1 SGHTA and CDR2 FQGNSA. The CDR3 reads CASSLIGGRGETQYF. CDR3 in DNA: TGTGCCAGCAGCTTAATCGGCGGGAGGGGCGAGACCCAGTACTTC.

The gene calls are TRBV24-1 and TRBJ1-2; D gene ambiguous. V was cut by 4 bases and J by 5 bases, with 13 bases left in between. The CDR3 has 14 residues. Germline-derived CDR1 and CDR2 are KGHDR and SFDVKD. Here the CDR3 DNA reads TGTGCCACCAGTGACCCCGAGGGTCCTTATGGCTACACCTTC. Protein sequence: CATSDPEGPYGYTF.

The rearrangement links TRBV24-1 to TRBJ2-1; 10 bases align to TRBD2. Trimming at V came to 9 bases and at J to 9 bases, leaving 4 bases not matched to a gene. Germline V lookup: CDR1 KGHDR, CDR2 SFDVKD. The CDR3 runs to 12 residues. CDR3 amino acids: CATGVAGGEQFF. CDR3 nucleotides: TGTGCCACCGGAGTAGCGGGAGGTGAGCAGTTCTTC.

The chain recombines TRBV9 with TRBJ2-5; 7 nucleotides match TRBD2. CDR3 length equals 16 residues. V shed 1 base and J 2 bases; nucleotides not matched to a gene: 8. Germline V gives CDR1 SGDLS, CDR2 YYNGEE. CDR3 sequence: CASSVQAGVGQETQYF. DNA for the CDR3: TGTGCCAGCAGCGTACAGGCGGGAGTTGGGCAAGAGACCCAGTACTTC.

The gene calls are TRBV5-1 and TRBJ2-1; D remains ambiguous. V was cut by 4 bases and J by 5 bases, with 7 bases left in between. Germline CDR1 reads SGHRS; CDR2 reads YFSETQ. The CDR3 has 12 amino acids. This CDR3 is CASSHSDNEQFF. The CDR3 region has the DNA TGCGCCAGCAGCCATAGTGACAATGAGCAGTTCTTC.

The chain couples TRBV2 to TRBJ2-5; 12 bases map to TRBD2. Trimming removed 6 bases from V and 5 bases from J; junction bases left unmatched: 7. Germline values: CDR1 SNHLY, CDR2 FYNNEI. The CDR3 is 15 residues long. Written as DNA, the CDR3 is TGTGCCAGCAGCGCTAGCGGGAGGGCCGGTGAGACCCAGTACTTC. Encoded protein: CASSASGRAGETQYF.

The sample holds one count of this clone. The chain has TRBV10-3 and TRBJ2-1, with 14 bases matching TRBD2. CDR1 is ENHRY, CDR2 SYGVKD, per germline. The CDR3 loop spans 20 amino acids. Germline trimming cut 3 bases from V and 2 bases from J; bases unmatched to any gene: 12. DNA for the CDR3: TGTGCCATCAGTGACCCGAATCAGGGACTAGCGGGAGTTCCCTACAATGAGCAGTTCTTC. Translated, it gives CAISDPNQGLAGVPYNEQFF.

J is TRBJ2-1 and V is TRBV5-1; tentatively, D is TRBD2 (7 bases). The CDR3 length is 15 residues. CDR1 and CDR2 (germline): SGHRS, YFSETQ. V was shortened by 1 base and J by 7 bases, with 15 bases between the two germline ends. CDR3 sequence reads: CASSLFRGAINEQFF. CDR3 in DNA: TGCGCCAGCAGCTTGTTCCGGGGGGCGATTAATGAGCAGTTCTTC.

This clone appeared a single time. CDR3 sequence: CASSKLSGRSTDTQYF. CDR3 bases: TGTGCCAGCAGCAAACTTAGCGGGCGTAGCACAGATACGCAGTATTTT. J is TRBJ2-3 and V is TRBV11-2; 7 nucleotides agree with TRBD2. Germline V gene data show CDR1 as SGHAT and CDR2 as FQNNGV. The CDR3 contains 16 residues. Germline trimming cut 5 bases from V and 0 bases from J; bases unmatched to any gene: 8.

V usage is TRBV5-1 and J usage is TRBJ2-1; TRBD2 matches at 11 bases. Germline assignment: CDR1 SGHRS and CDR2 YFSETQ. The trim removed 3 bases at V and 8 bases at J, leaving 7 bases unmatched. The CDR3 length is 15 residues. The CDR3 here is CASSSTSGSGYEQFF. CDR3 DNA: TGCGCCAGCAGCTCAACTAGCGGGAGTGGTTATGAGCAGTTCTTC. The complete variable domain, with remaining parts taken from reference TRBV5-1 and TRBJ2-1, reads KAGVTQTPRYLIKTRGQQVTLSCSPISGHRSVSWYQQTPGQGLQFLFEYFSETQRNKGNFPGRFSGRQFSNSRSEMNVSTLELGDSALYLCASSSTSGSGYEQFFGPGTRLTVL.

V is TRBV9 and J is TRBJ1-3, with TRBD1 as a possible D gene (5 bases). The ends were cut back, 0 bases at V and 8 bases at J, with 12 bases in the middle. Germline CDR1 reads SGDLS; CDR2 reads YYNGEE. The CDR3 covers 14 residues. In nucleotides, the CDR3 is TGTGCCAGCAGCGTAGACCCAGGGTTGGACACCATATATTTT. Translation: CASSVDPGLDTIYF.

The rearrangement joins TRBV12-3 or TRBV12-4 to TRBJ2-1; tentatively, D is TRBD2 (5 bases). The CDR3 length is 11 residues. V lost 3 bases and J lost 9, with 6 bases in between. CDR3 sequence reads: CASSLSGEQFF. CDR3 sequence (DNA): TGTGCCAGCAGTTTGAGCGGTGAGCAGTTCTTC.

This chain connects TRBV19 to TRBJ2-1; 9 bases map to TRBD2. V was clipped by 8 bases and J by 5 bases; unmatched bases: 22. Germline CDR1 LNHDA, CDR2 SQIVND (reference sequence). The CDR3 is 19 residues long. The CDR3 loop is CASSSSALAGSVGNNEQFF. The CDR3 region has the DNA TGTGCCAGTTCGAGCTCCGCGCTAGCGGGAAGTGTTGGAAACAATGAGCAGTTCTTC.

This clone was seen only once. The rearrangement uses TRBV19 and TRBJ2-1, with 10 bases that match TRBD2. The germline V gene encodes CDR1 LNHDA and CDR2 SQIVND (reference sequence). The trim removed 3 bases at V and 10 bases at J, leaving 6 bases unmatched. The CDR3 loop spans 14 amino acids. CDR3 in amino acids: CASSMLAGEGEQFF. The DNA of the CDR3 is TGTGCCAGTAGTATGCTAGCGGGAGAAGGCGAGCAGTTCTTC.